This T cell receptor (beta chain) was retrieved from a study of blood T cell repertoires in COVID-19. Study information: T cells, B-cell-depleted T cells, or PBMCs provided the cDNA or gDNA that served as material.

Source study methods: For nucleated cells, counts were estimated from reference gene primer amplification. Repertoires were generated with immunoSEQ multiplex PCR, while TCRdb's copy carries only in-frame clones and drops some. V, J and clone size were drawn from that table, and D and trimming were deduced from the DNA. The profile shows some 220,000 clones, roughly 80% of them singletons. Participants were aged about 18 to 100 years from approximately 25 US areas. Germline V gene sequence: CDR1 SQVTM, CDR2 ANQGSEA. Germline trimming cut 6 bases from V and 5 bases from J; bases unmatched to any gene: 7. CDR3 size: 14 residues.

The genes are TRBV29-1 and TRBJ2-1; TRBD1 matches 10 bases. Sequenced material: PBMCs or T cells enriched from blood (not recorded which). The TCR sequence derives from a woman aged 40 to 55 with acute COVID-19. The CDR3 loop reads CSVARDRGHNEQFF. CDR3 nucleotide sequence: TGCAGCGTAGCCCGGGACAGGGGTCACAATGAGCAGTTCTTC.